This is a list of T cell receptor beta chains from one sample in a study of Ad26.COV2.S vaccination and SARS-CoV-2 variants. Only in-frame clones appear in the TCRdb table, and some are missing; sequencing was by immunoSEQ multiplex PCR. The data show 380,000 or so clones, 83% seen once. Sequencing used peripheral blood, obtained in a trial of Ad26.COV2.S vaccine versus placebo. The receptor set was obtained from a person aged 18-60 years who received the Ad26.COV2.S COVID-19 vaccine or a placebo. CDR3s include the opening cysteine and the closing phenylalanine or tryptophan. A D gene is named only where the DNA matches it firmly. Some rows mark clone size as missing; the rest say once, few, many or name a class of expanded clone.

V gene	D gene	J gene	clone size	CDR3 DNA	CDR3 protein
TRBV7-3	TRBD2	TRBJ2-3	.	TGTGCCAGCAGCCTAAGCGGGGGGGCGGGCACAGATACGCAGTATTTT	CASSLSGGAGTDTQYF
TRBV3-1/TRBV3-2	TRBD2	TRBJ2-1	.	TGTGCCAGCAGCCAAGATGGGGGAGGGAATCGGAATGAGCAGTTCTTC	CASSQDGGGNRNEQFF
TRBV7-9	.	TRBJ2-5	.	TGTGCCAGCAGCTTAAGAACCAGCTGGGAGACCCAGTACTTC	CASSLRTSWETQYF
TRBV11-2	.	TRBJ2-5	.	TGTGCCAGCAGCTTAGTGGGCAGACAAGAGACCCAGTACTTC	CASSLVGRQETQYF
TRBV11-3	.	TRBJ2-6	.	TGTGCCAGCAGCTTATCCGGGGGGCTCGGGGCCAACGTCCTGACTTTC	CASSLSGGLGANVLTF
TRBV5-1	.	TRBJ2-7	.	TGCGCCAGCAGCTCGGGCCAGAGGAGCGACGAGCAGTACTTC	CASSSGQRSDEQYF
TRBV4-1	TRBD1	TRBJ1-2	.	TGCGCCAGCAGCCAAAATGACTACAGGGGGAACTATGGCTACACCTTC	CASSQNDYRGNYGYTF
TRBV7-8	TRBD1	TRBJ1-1	.	TGTGCCAGCAGCTTGAAGTCCGGACAGGCTAGGAACACTGAAGCTTTCTTT	CASSLKSGQARNTEAFF
TRBV10-1	TRBD2	TRBJ2-7	.	TGCGCCAGCAGTGAAGCGGGGGGCGAGCAGTACTTC	CASSEAGGEQYF
TRBV7-2	.	TRBJ1-6	once	TGTGCCAGCAGCCTACTCCTGACAGGCTCGACCCTCCACTTT	CASSLLLTGSTLHF
TRBV6-1	.	TRBJ1-3	.	TGTGCCAGCAGTGAAGTCCCAGGGTCGGGAAACACCATATATTTT	CASSEVPGSGNTIYF
TRBV5-1	.	TRBJ2-1	.	TGCGCCAGCAGCTTGGGGTTAATGGAGCAGTTCTTC	CASSLGLMEQFF
TRBV6-5	.	TRBJ2-6	.	TGTGCCAGCAGTTACTACTCAGGGACCGGGGCCAACGTCCTGACTTTC	CASSYYSGTGANVLTF
TRBV5-4	TRBD2	TRBJ2-3	.	TGTGCCGGCGGGGGGGGCGCAGGGGATACGCAGTATTTT	CAGGGGAGDTQYF
TRBV10-2	TRBD2	TRBJ2-7	.	TGCGCCAGCAGCTTAGCGGGAGGGTCGGCCTACGAGCAGTACTTC	CASSLAGGSAYEQYF
TRBV7-9	.	TRBJ1-2	.	TGTGCCAGCAGCGAGCCGGGACAAATGAGTGGCTACACCTTC	CASSEPGQMSGYTF
TRBV2	.	TRBJ2-7	.	TGTGCCAGCGGGCAGGGCAGGGGCTACGAGCAGTACTTC	CASGQGRGYEQYF
TRBV5-1	.	TRBJ1-6	.	TGCGCCAGCAGCTTGGACCGATATTCACCCCTCCACTTT	CASSLDRYSPLHF
TRBV7-2	TRBD1	TRBJ2-1	once	TGTGCCAGCAGCTTCTCTGGGACAGGGGGCGGTGAGCAGTTCTTC	CASSFSGTGGGEQFF
TRBV4-1	.	TRBJ1-4	.	TGCGCCAGCAGCCAAGACAAGGGGTTGGATGAAAAACTGTTTTTT	CASSQDKGLDEKLFF
TRBV7-2	.	TRBJ1-2	.	TGTGCCAGCAGCTTAGGGTCCCTACAGGTTAACTATGGCTACACCTTC	CASSLGSLQVNYGYTF
TRBV19	.	TRBJ1-4	once	TGTGCCAGTAGTATTTGGAGGATGGGCGAAAAACTGTTTTTT	CASSIWRMGEKLFF